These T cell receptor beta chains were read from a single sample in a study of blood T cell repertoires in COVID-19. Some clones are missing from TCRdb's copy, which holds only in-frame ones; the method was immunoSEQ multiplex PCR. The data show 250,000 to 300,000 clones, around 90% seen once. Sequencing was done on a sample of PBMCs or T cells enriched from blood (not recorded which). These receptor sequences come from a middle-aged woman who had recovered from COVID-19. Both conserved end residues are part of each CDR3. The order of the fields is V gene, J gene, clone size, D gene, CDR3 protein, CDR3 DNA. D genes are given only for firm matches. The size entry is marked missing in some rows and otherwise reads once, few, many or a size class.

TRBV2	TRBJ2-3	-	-	CASSSLGGTQYF	TGTGCCAGCAGCTCCTTAGGGGGTACGCAGTATTTT
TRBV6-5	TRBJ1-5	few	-	CASRPAGNQPQHF	TGTGCCAGCCGCCCGGCAGGGAATCAGCCCCAGCATTTT
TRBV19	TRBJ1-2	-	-	CATYGGSYGYTF	TGTGCCACCTACGGAGGAAGCTATGGCTACACCTTC
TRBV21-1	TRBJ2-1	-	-	CASSKESPSGVNNEQFF	TGTGCCAGCAGCAAAGAAAGTCCTAGCGGGGTGAACAATGAGCAGTTCTTC
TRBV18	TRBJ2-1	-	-	CASSPGRGSDEQFF	TGTGCCAGCTCACCAGGTCGGGGTTCGGATGAGCAGTTCTTC
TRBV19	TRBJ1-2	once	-	CASSIGRENYGYTF	TGTGCCAGTAGTATAGGTCGGGAGAACTATGGCTACACCTTC
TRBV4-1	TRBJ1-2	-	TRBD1	CASSRGTGGSFNYGYTF	TGCGCCAGCAGCCGCGGGACAGGGGGATCATTTAACTATGGCTACACCTTC
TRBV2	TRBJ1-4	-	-	CASKAGRTTNEKLFF	TGTGCCAGCAAGGCGGGCAGAACAACTAATGAAAAACTGTTTTTT
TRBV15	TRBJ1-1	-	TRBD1	CATSSPHRGTEAFF	TGTGCCACCAGCAGCCCTCACAGGGGTACTGAAGCTTTCTTT
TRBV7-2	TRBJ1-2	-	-	CASSLSQGGYGYTF	TGTGCCAGCAGCTTAAGTCAGGGCGGCTATGGCTACACCTTC
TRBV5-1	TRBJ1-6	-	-	CASSSGQRPSPLHF	TGCGCCAGCAGCTCCGGACAGCGGCCTTCACCCCTCCACTTT
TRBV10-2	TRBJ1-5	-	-	CASSELSNQPQHF	TGCGCCAGCAGTGAGTTAAGCAATCAGCCCCAGCATTTT
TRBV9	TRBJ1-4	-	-	CASSAGDLVSVLFF	TGTGCCAGCAGCGCGGGGGACTTGGTGTCGGTACTGTTTTTT
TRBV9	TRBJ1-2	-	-	CASSVGVGVGYGYTF	TGTGCCAGCAGCGTAGGGGTAGGGGTGGGCTATGGCTACACCTTC
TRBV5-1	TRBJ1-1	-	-	CASSLSRYTEAFF	TGCGCCAGCAGCTTGTCACGGTACACTGAAGCTTTCTTT
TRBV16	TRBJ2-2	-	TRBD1	CASSRDRDTGELFF	TGTGCCAGCAGCCGGGACAGGGACACCGGGGAGCTGTTTTTT
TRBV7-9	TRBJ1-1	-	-	CASSILQGNTEAFF	TGTGCCAGCAGCATATTACAGGGGAACACTGAAGCTTTCTTT
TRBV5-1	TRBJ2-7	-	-	CASSQAGGSKLYEQYF	TGCGCCAGCAGCCAGGCCGGAGGGTCAAAGCTCTACGAGCAGTACTTC
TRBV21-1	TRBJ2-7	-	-	CASSSRRQGSYEQYF	TGTGCCAGCAGCTCCCGTAGACAGGGGAGCTACGAGCAGTACTTC
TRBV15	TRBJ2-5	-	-	CATSRDGPGGRETQYF	TGTGCCACCAGCAGAGATGGACCCGGGGGAAGGGAGACCCAGTACTTC
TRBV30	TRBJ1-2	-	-	CAWSPRRGSGYTF	TGTGCCTGGAGCCCCAGAAGGGGTTCTGGCTACACCTTC
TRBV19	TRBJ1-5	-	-	CASSIAGVRQPQHF	TGTGCCAGTAGTATCGCGGGGGTTCGTCAGCCCCAGCATTTT
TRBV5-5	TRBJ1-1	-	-	CASSLSQPGGTEAFF	TGTGCCAGCAGCTTATCCCAGCCGGGGGGAACTGAAGCTTTCTTT
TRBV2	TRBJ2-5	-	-	CASSPFPETQYF	TGTGCCAGCAGTCCCTTTCCAGAGACCCAGTACTTC